One sample yielded the 15 T cell receptor beta chains listed below, sequenced in a study of early T cells in non-severe SARS-CoV-2 infection. A single record per CDR3 protein comes from TCRdb applying MiXCR to the 5' RACE reads. The sample shows 100,000 to 150,000 distinct CDR3 sequences, under 15% of them seen only once. The sample consisted of whole blood. The receptors were gathered from an adult who was a healthcare worker with PCR-confirmed SARS-CoV-2 infection or an uninfected control (not recorded which).

This clonotype came up many times. The V and J genes are TRBV19 and TRBJ2-2; D is ambiguous. The V end was cut by 5 bases, the J end by 3 bases, with 16 bases between. CDR3 length: 16 residues. In germline, CDR1 is LNHDA, CDR2 SQIVND (reference sequence). Written as DNA, the CDR3 is TGTGCCAGTAGTTTCGCGCTGGGTCGGGACACCGGGGAGCTGTTTTTT. Translated: CASSFALGRDTGELFF.

V usage is TRBV15 and J usage is TRBJ2-1; D not certain. This CDR3 comprises 13 residues. Germline V gene lookup returns CDR1 LNHNV and CDR2 YYDKDF (reference sequence). The V end lost 0 bases, the J end lost 1 base, and 1 base lay between the germline ends. The CDR3 region has the DNA TGTGCCACCAGCAGAGAATCCTACAATGAGCAGTTCTTC. It yields the protein CATSRESYNEQFF.

This clonotype turned up a few times. The rearrangement uses TRBV5-8 and TRBJ2-5, with D possibly called TRBD1 or TRBD2 (5 bases each). Germline-derived CDR1 and CDR2 are SGHTS and YDEGEE. The CDR3 is 14 residues long. Trimming left V 4 bases short and J 3 bases short, with 13 bases between. The CDR3 coding sequence is TGTGCCAGCAGCGCTCCGAGGGGAAAAGAGACCCAGTACTTC. Its translation is CASSAPRGKETQYF.

The chain combines TRBV30 with TRBJ2-7; D is ambiguous. This CDR3 comprises 11 residues. CDR1 is GTSNPN and CDR2 is SVGIG in the germline V gene (reference sequence). Trimming pared 4 bases from V and 4 bases from J, leaving 8 bases between. The CDR3 nucleotides are TGTGCCTGGATGGGGTCATACGAGCAGTACTTC. As protein: CAWMGSYEQYF. The whole variable domain, filled in from reference TRBV30 and TRBJ2-7, reads SQTIHQWPATLVQPVGSPLSLECTVEGTSNPNLYWYRQAAGRGLQLLFYSVGIGQISSEVPQNLSASRPQDRQFILSSKKLLLSDSGFYLCAWMGSYEQYFGPGTRLTVT.

This clonotype was seen a single time. The chain employs TRBV20-1 and TRBJ2-5; D is uncertain. There are 11 residues in the CDR3. The V end was cut by 6 bases, the J end by 5 bases, with 10 bases between. The germline CDR1 and CDR2 sequences are DFQATT and SNEGSKA (reference sequence). DNA for the CDR3: TGCAGTGCATCCCGTAGGGAGACCCAGTACTTC. It translates to CSASRRETQYF.

The gene calls are TRBV29-1 and TRBJ2-5, with a tentative D call TRBD2 (6 bases). The CDR3 sequence is 13 residues long. Trimming cost V 4 bases and J 4 bases, with 13 bases left between them. Germline V lookup: CDR1 SQVTM, CDR2 ANQGSEA. The CDR3 DNA is TGCAGCGTTGTGGAGGGTTCGATAGAGACCCAGTACTTC. It yields the protein CSVVEGSIETQYF.

The chain has TRBV6-4 and TRBJ1-1; D call uncertain. Trimming removed 5 bases from V and 11 bases from J, with 15 bases in between. Germline CDR1 MRHNA, CDR2 SNTAGT. This CDR3 is built from 12 residues. The CDR3 is CASSTESGKAFF. Here the CDR3 DNA reads TGTGCCAGCAGTACCGAGAGTGGGAAGGCTTTCTTT.

This rearrangement joins TRBV25-1 to TRBJ2-7; D unclear. The CDR3 totals 11 residues. V was cut by 7 bases and J by 2 bases, with 6 bases left in between. The germline V gene has CDR1 MGHDK and CDR2 SYGVNS. CDR3 nucleotide sequence: TGTGCCAGCACCACGGCCTACGAGCAGTACTTC. Its translation is CASTTAYEQYF.

This clonotype occurred many times. This sequence joins TRBV4-1 and TRBJ2-7, with a weak D call TRBD1 (6 bases). The CDR3 loop spans 12 amino acids. Between the trimmed V and J ends, which lost 0 bases and 12 bases, there was a span of 12 bases. Germline CDR1 is MGHRA and CDR2 is YSYEKL. CDR3 sequence (DNA): TGCGCCAGCAGCCAAGAGGACAGACATCTGTACTTC. It is translated as CASSQEDRHLYF.

The J gene is TRBJ2-1, the V gene TRBV3-1; tentatively, D is TRBD1 or TRBD2 (5 bases each). This CDR3 is built from 12 residues. CDR1 and CDR2 from the germline V gene are LGHDT and YNNKEL (reference sequence). Between the trimmed V and J ends, which lost 1 base and 12 bases, there was a span of 10 bases. The CDR3 is CASSQGGRWQFF. CDR3 nucleotides: TGTGCCAGCAGCCAAGGGGGACGCTGGCAGTTCTTC.

The gene calls are TRBV7-8 and TRBJ2-1; the match to TRBD2 covers 14 bases. CDR1 is SGHVS, CDR2 FQNEAQ, per germline. The CDR3 is 17 amino acids. V dropped 1 base and J dropped 7; count of bases not matched to a gene: 6. The DNA of the CDR3 is TGTGCCAGCAGCTTAGTGCCGGGACTAGCGGGGGATAATGAGCAGTTCTTC. As protein: CASSLVPGLAGDNEQFF.

This clonotype has more than one count but fewer than ten. DNA for the CDR3: TGTGCCAGCAGTCAGGGACGCCAATACACAGATACGCAGTATTTT. Translation: CASSQGRQYTDTQYF. The genes are TRBV12-3 or TRBV12-4 and TRBJ2-3; D is tentatively TRBD1 or TRBD2 (5 bases each). V lost 5 bases, J lost 2 bases, and 14 bases lay in between. This CDR3 has 15 residues.

The gene calls are TRBV15 and TRBJ1-2, with D possibly being TRBD1 (5 bases). With 0 bases removed from V and 7 bases from J, the gap between germline ends came to 12 bases. Germline V CDR1 and CDR2: LNHNV, YYDKDF (reference sequence). This CDR3 spans 14 amino acids. The CDR3 region is CATSRDQGLGGYTF. As DNA, the CDR3 is TGTGCCACCAGCAGAGACCAGGGACTGGGTGGCTACACCTTC.

This clonotype has a handful of counts. The chain joins TRBV5-1 to TRBJ2-5, with D perhaps matching TRBD1 or TRBD2 (5 bases each). The length of the CDR3 is 14 residues. In germline, CDR1 is SGHRS, CDR2 YFSETQ. V shed 0 bases and J shed 3 bases, with 9 bases lying between them. The CDR3 spells CASSLAREKETQYF. In DNA form, the CDR3 reads TGCGCCAGCAGCTTGGCCAGGGAGAAAGAGACCCAGTACTTC.

CDR3 region: CSVAGGSINEKLFF. The CDR3 DNA sequence: TGCAGCGTGGCTGGCGGGAGCATTAATGAAAAACTGTTTTTT. The rearrangement joins TRBV20-1 to TRBJ1-4; D is unclear. The CDR3 length is 14 residues. Germline V gene sequence: CDR1 DFQATT, CDR2 SNEGSKA (reference sequence).